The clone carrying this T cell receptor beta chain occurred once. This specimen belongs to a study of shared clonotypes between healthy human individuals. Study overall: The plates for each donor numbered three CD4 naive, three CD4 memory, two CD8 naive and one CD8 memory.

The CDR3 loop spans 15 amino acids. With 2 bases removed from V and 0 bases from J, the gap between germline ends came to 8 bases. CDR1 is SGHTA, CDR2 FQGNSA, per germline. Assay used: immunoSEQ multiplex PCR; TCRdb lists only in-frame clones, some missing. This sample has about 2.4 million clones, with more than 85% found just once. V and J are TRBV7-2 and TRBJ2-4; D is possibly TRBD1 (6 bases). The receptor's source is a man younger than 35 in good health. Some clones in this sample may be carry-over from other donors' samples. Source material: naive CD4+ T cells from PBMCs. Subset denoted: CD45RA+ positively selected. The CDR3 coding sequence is TGTGCCAGCAGCTTAAGGACAGTAGCCAAAAACATTCAGTACTTC. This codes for CASSLRTVAKNIQYF.